This entry describes one TCR beta chain. Germline CDR1 is SGHTA and CDR2 is FQGNSA. V shed 1 base and J shed 3 bases, with 9 bases lying between them. The CDR3 sequence is 14 residues long. The data originate from a study of T-cell memory formation after mild COVID-19. TCRdb processed the 5' RACE reads anew with MiXCR; each CDR3 protein has one entry. This sample has about 190,000 distinct CDR3 sequences, with 27% found just once. The chain has TRBV7-2 and TRBJ1-1; D unclear. Sample: PBMCs or a T cell subset sorted from them (not recorded which). This TCR was recovered from an adult woman who had mild COVID-19 (a few samples of this study predate the infection). Cell type and time point are not known. CDR3 in amino acids: CASSLGGWDTEAFF. CDR3 coding DNA: TGTGCCAGCAGCTTAGGGGGTTGGGACACTGAAGCTTTCTTT.